This TCR beta chain comes out of a study of blood T cells in healthy people across ages. Study as a whole: Through template switching, about one barcoded beta molecule was captured per two T cells, as measured in model experiments.

Overall study results and limits: It was held that diversity estimates obtained from one million T cells represented underestimates. Naive and antigen-experienced cells could not be conclusively compared, given unsorted PBMCs. Not knowing donor CMV status may have confounded expanded clonotype changes.

V lost 5 bases to trimming and J lost 7 bases, with 9 bases between them. The CDR3 totals 12 residues. From germline, CDR1 is MNHNY and CDR2 SVGAGI (reference sequence). It was with a sample-barcoded 5' primer and a J-beta primer mix that a second PCR of about 6 to 12 cycles was run. TCRdb recomputed calls from the 5' RACE reads with MiXCR, one row per CDR3 protein. Of fewer than 2 million distinct CDR3 sequences in the sample, around 42% are singletons; the top ten hold roughly 23%. To note about this clonotype: As yet, its antigen is unknown.

The rearrangement uses TRBV6-6 and TRBJ2-1, with D uncertain. The sample was blood. This receptor was obtained from a human donor in good health. The CDR3 region has the DNA TGTGCCAGCAGTCCCTGGGCGAATGAGCAGTTCTTC. It specifies CASSPWANEQFF.